The sequence of this T cell receptor (beta chain) was determined in a study of T-cell reconstitution after alpha-beta-depleted transplantation in children. The germline V and J ends were trimmed by 3 bases and 1 base, with 6 bases remaining between them. This CDR3 region has 12 residues. From germline, CDR1 is DFQATT and CDR2 SNEGSKA (reference sequence). TCRbeta library preparation incorporated unique molecular identifiers. Using its own MiXCR run on the PCR reads, TCRdb lists one record per CDR3 protein. Counted here are some 530,000 distinct CDR3 sequences, under 15% occurring once; the ten biggest clones make up around 5.6%. A few counts support this clonotype.

The sequence came from a human donor who donated a stem cell graft to a child with combined immunodeficiency. This sample comprised PBMCs from the stem cell graft donor, obtained from the stem cell graft. The chain has TRBV20-1 and TRBJ1-1; no definite D call. Written as DNA, the CDR3 is TGCAGTGCTAGTTTTCAGAACACTGAAGCTTTCTTT. Protein: CSASFQNTEAFF.